These 24 T cell receptor beta chains were sequenced from one sample in a study of blood T cells in healthy people across ages. A sample-barcoded 5' primer and a J-beta primer mix were used in a second PCR of roughly 6 to 11 cycles. TCRdb ran MiXCR on the 5' RACE reads and lists one entry per CDR3 protein. The table has about 1,400,000 distinct CDR3 sequences, approximately 59% seen once. The specimen sequenced was blood. The receptors shown here come from a man aged 18 to 35 in good health.

This clonotype has more than one count but fewer than ten. CDR3 residues: CASSLLDTYYNEQFF. DNA for the CDR3: TGTGCCAGCAGTTTACTTGACACCTACTACAATGAGCAGTTCTTC. The chain uses TRBV27 and TRBJ2-1; D is unclear. The CDR3 is made up of 15 amino acids. CDR1 is MNHEY and CDR2 is SMNVEV in the germline V gene (reference sequence). V was shortened by 2 bases and J by 3 bases, with 11 bases between the two germline ends.

The gene calls are TRBV28 and TRBJ2-1; D is possibly TRBD2 (5 bases). The germline CDR1 and CDR2 sequences are MDHEN and SYDVKM. V was trimmed by 8 bases and J by 10 bases, leaving 21 bases between them. CDR3 length equals 14 residues. The CDR3, as DNA: TGTGCCAGCGGTTCCGCAGATCGCGGGTACGAGCAGTTCTTC. Translating gives CASGSADRGYEQFF. Drawing the rest from reference TRBV28 and TRBJ2-1, the complete variable domain is DVKVTQSSRYLVKRTGEKVFLECVQDMDHENMFWYRQDPGLGLRLIYFSYDVKMKEKGDIPEGYSVSREKKERFSLILESASTNQTSMYLCASGSADRGYEQFFGPGTRLTVL.

CDR3 sequence reads: CASSRPTGSFRNSPLHF. CDR3 DNA sequence: TGTGCCAGCAGCCGACCGACAGGGTCGTTTCGGAATTCACCCCTCCACTTT. V gene TRBV3-1 combines with J gene TRBJ1-6; 7 nucleotides match TRBD1. Trimming took 4 bases from V and 7 from J; bases not matched to a gene: 13. The CDR3 has 17 residues. Germline V CDR1 and CDR2: LGHDT, YNNKEL (reference sequence).

The rearrangement links TRBV12-3 or TRBV12-4 to TRBJ2-3; D gene uncertain. Trimming shortened V by 3 bases and J by 0 bases, and 10 bases separated the two germline ends. This CDR3 region has 15 residues. The CDR3 protein is CASSLWPTSTDTQYF. CDR3 bases: TGTGCCAGCAGTTTGTGGCCTACTAGCACAGATACGCAGTATTTT.

The J gene is TRBJ2-1, the V gene TRBV2; D is possibly TRBD2 (6 bases). V was trimmed by 10 bases and J by 6 bases, leaving 19 bases between them. From germline, CDR1 is SNHLY and CDR2 FYNNEI. This CDR3 has 14 residues. CDR3 nucleotide sequence: TGTGCCACCAGCTCAGCGGGCCGACCCAATGAGCAGTTCTTC. It is translated as CATSSAGRPNEQFF. The full variable domain, in which reference TRBV2 and TRBJ2-1 provide the parts outside the CDR3, is EPEVTQTPSHQVTQMGQEVILRCVPISNHLYFYWYRQILGQKVEFLVSFYNNEISEKSEIFDDQFSVERPDGSNFTLKIRSTKLEDSAMYFCATSSAGRPNEQFFGPGTRLTVL.

Only a few counts were recorded for this clonotype. The chain employs TRBV6-2 or TRBV6-3 and TRBJ2-1; maybe TRBD1 (5 bases). With 4 bases removed from V and 3 bases from J, the gap between germline ends came to 10 bases. The CDR3 runs 14 residues. Germline V lookup: CDR1 MNHEY, CDR2 SVGEGT. CDR3 nucleotides: TGTGCCAGCAGTTCAATCCAGGGCTACAATGAGCAGTTCTTC. This gives the protein CASSSIQGYNEQFF.

V usage is TRBV6-5 and J usage is TRBJ2-7; D possibly uses TRBD1 or TRBD2 (5 bases each). The CDR3 contains 16 residues. Trimming pared 2 bases from V and 2 bases from J, leaving 16 bases between. Germline-derived CDR1 and CDR2 are MNHEY and SVGAGI. CDR3 amino acids: CASSYPQRDGTYEQYF. The CDR3 nucleotides are TGTGCCAGCAGTTACCCCCAGAGGGACGGTACCTACGAGCAGTACTTC.

This rearrangement joins TRBV27 to TRBJ2-6, with a possible D match to TRBD1 (5 bases). V lost 2 bases and J 0 bases, leaving 11 bases between the germline ends. The CDR3 length is 17 residues. Germline CDR1 MNHEY, CDR2 SMNVEV (reference sequence). The CDR3 loop reads CASSLRGFGSGANVLTF. The DNA for the CDR3 is TGTGCCAGCAGTTTAAGGGGCTTTGGCTCTGGGGCCAACGTCCTGACTTTC.

The rearrangement joins TRBV6-1 to TRBJ2-6; the D gene is possibly TRBD1 (5 bases). Germline lookup yields CDR1 MNHNS and CDR2 SASEGT. The CDR3 covers 15 residues. Trimming pared 6 bases from V and 2 bases from J, leaving 11 bases between. As DNA, the CDR3 is TGTGCCAGCAGCCTCCTCAGGGCTGGGGCCAACGTCCTGACTTTC. This codes for CASSLLRAGANVLTF.

V and J are TRBV3-1 and TRBJ1-2; D not resolved. CDR1 and CDR2 from the germline V gene are LGHDT and YNNKEL (reference sequence). This CDR3 spans 13 amino acids. Trimming pared 0 bases from V and 4 bases from J, leaving 6 bases between. CDR3 sequence reads: CASSQDASYGYTF. The CDR3 nucleotides are TGTGCCAGCAGCCAAGACGCCTCCTATGGCTACACCTTC.

The count of this clonotype is one. The genes are TRBV20-1 and TRBJ2-7; D is possibly TRBD1 (5 bases). Germline loops: CDR1 DFQATT, CDR2 SNEGSKA (reference sequence). V lost 6 bases, J lost 0 bases, and 12 bases lay in between. This CDR3 has 13 residues. Here the CDR3 DNA reads TGCAGTGCAGTGGACACGAGCTCCTACGAGCAGTACTTC. This encodes CSAVDTSSYEQYF.

This chain joins TRBV4-3 and TRBJ2-3; maybe TRBD1 (5 bases). V was pared by 4 bases and J by 5 bases, with 19 bases between. The CDR3 loop spans 16 amino acids. CDR1 is LGHNA, CDR2 YSLEER, per germline. The CDR3, as DNA: TGCGCCAGCAGCCCACAGGCGGACATTTCCCAAGATACGCAGTATTTT. Translation: CASSPQADISQDTQYF.

The chain employs TRBV29-1 and TRBJ1-4; 10 bases agree with TRBD1. V shed 5 bases and J 10 bases; nucleotides not matched to a gene: 7. This CDR3 is built from 13 residues. The germline CDR1 and CDR2 sequences are SQVTM and ANQGSEA. The CDR3 DNA follows: TGCAGCGTTTCCCGGGACAGGGGAGGAAAACTGTTTTTT. Encoded protein: CSVSRDRGGKLFF.

The V call is TRBV7-9, the J call TRBJ2-4; the D is unclear. Gene TRBJ2-5 matches the end of the DNA better, so the J call may be wrong. The CDR3 is made up of 13 amino acids. Per the germline V gene, CDR1 is SEHNR and CDR2 is FQNEAQ (reference sequence). The CDR3 spells CASGLTNQETQYF. CDR3 DNA sequence: TGTGCCAGCGGCCTCACGAACCAAGAGACCCAGTACTTC.

The V gene is TRBV7-9, the J gene TRBJ2-7, with no clear D. Trimming removed 10 bases from V and 0 bases from J, with 13 bases in between. Germline CDR1 reads SEHNR; CDR2 reads FQNEAQ (reference sequence). The length of the CDR3 is 13 residues. In nucleotides, the CDR3 is TGTGCCACCTCTCGTCAGAGCTCCTACGAGCAGTACTTC. It is translated as CATSRQSSYEQYF.

The rearrangement joins TRBV12-3 or TRBV12-4 to TRBJ1-2; D not certain. This CDR3 is built from 15 residues. Between the trimmed V and J ends, which lost 3 bases and 4 bases, there was a span of 15 bases. CDR3 DNA sequence: TGTGCCAGCAGTTTCAGACCGCGGGGAGTCTATGGCTACACCTTC. Its protein product is CASSFRPRGVYGYTF.

This clonotype was found a few times. One end of the junction does not line up with germline, which may come from a read error. CDR3 residues: CATSTDTFSYNEQFF. In nucleotides, the CDR3 is TGCGCCACCAGCACAGATACCTTCTCCTACAATGAGCAGTTCTTC. V usage is TRBV4-1 and J usage is TRBJ2-1; D is undetermined. The CDR3 has 15 amino acids. CDR1 is MGHRA, CDR2 YSYEKL, per germline.

To note about this clonotype: This CDR3 is missing its conserved last phenylalanine or tryptophan, likely due to a read error. The chain combines TRBV5-1 with TRBJ2-1; 10 bases map to TRBD1. Trimming at V came to 3 bases and at J to 2 bases, leaving 2 bases not matched to a gene. The CDR3 totals 15 residues. The germline V gene encodes CDR1 SGHRS and CDR2 YFSETQ. CDR3 DNA sequence: TGCGCCAGCAGCTCCGGGACAGGGGCCTACAATGAGCAGTTCCTC. Protein: CASSSGTGAYNEQFL.

V is TRBV10-3 and J is TRBJ1-3, with 8 bases matching TRBD1. Germline-derived CDR1 and CDR2 are ENHRY and SYGVKD. V dropped 6 bases and J dropped 0; count of bases not matched to a gene: 10. CDR3 size: 17 residues. The CDR3 loop reads CAISPRQGSYSGNTIYF. The DNA of the CDR3 is TGTGCCATCAGCCCCCGACAGGGGAGTTACTCTGGAAACACCATATATTTT.

The rearrangement links TRBV4-2 to TRBJ2-2; weak D call: TRBD1 (5 bases). Germline values: CDR1 LGHNA, CDR2 YNFKEQ. The CDR3 spans 15 residues. Trimming pared 0 bases from V and 5 bases from J, leaving 10 bases between. CDR3 nucleotides: TGTGCCAGCAGCCAAGATGGCGCAGGGACCGGGGAGCTGTTTTTT. As protein: CASSQDGAGTGELFF.

This clonotype was recorded a few times. The V gene is TRBV9, the J gene TRBJ2-7; TRBD2 aligns across 11 bases. V gave up 4 bases and J gave up 9 bases; unmatched junction bases: 12. Germline-derived CDR1 and CDR2 are SGDLS and YYNGEE. The CDR3 runs 15 residues. The CDR3 loop reads CASSSGLADFGVQYF. The CDR3 coding sequence is TGTGCCAGCAGCTCGGGACTAGCGGACTTCGGAGTGCAGTACTTC.

With respect to this clonotype: One junction end disagrees with the germline gene, perhaps due to a read error. This chain links TRBV3-1 with TRBJ2-3; 9 positions match TRBD2. The CDR3 extends over 17 amino acids. The V gene's germline CDR1 is LGHDT and CDR2 YNNKEL (reference sequence). The CDR3 protein is CASRQGYSGGPGDTQYF. The CDR3 DNA sequence: TGTGCCAGCAGACAAGGTTACAGCGGGGGGCCCGGGGATACGCAGTATTTT.

This CDR3 is CSAGSGTNYGYTF. The CDR3 nucleotides read TGCAGTGCTGGTTCCGGGACGAACTATGGCTACACCTTC. This chain uses TRBV20-1 with TRBJ1-2; a weak D match, TRBD1 (5 bases). From germline, CDR1 is DFQATT and CDR2 SNEGSKA (reference sequence). Trimming left V 5 bases short and J 2 bases short, with 12 bases between. CDR3 length: 13 amino acids.

This clonotype occurred a few times. The chain employs TRBV11-2 and TRBJ2-1; D ambiguous. V was clipped by 0 bases and J by 9 bases, with 6 bases between them. The CDR3 consists of 12 residues. Germline-derived CDR1 and CDR2 are SGHAT and FQNNGV. The CDR3 coding sequence is TGTGCCAGCAGCTTAGATCCGGTTGAGCAGTTCTTC. It encodes CASSLDPVEQFF.